The rows below give T cell receptor beta chains drawn from one sample of a study of graft-versus-host responses after intestinal transplantation. Their antigens remain unidentified. Sequencing used immunoSEQ multiplex PCR; TCRdb keeps in-frame clones, though not all of them. The table includes some 90,000 clones, about four fifths detected once. This specimen was unstimulated CD4+ T cells sorted from spleen or lymph node cells, taken before intestinal transplant. These receptors came from a human donor who received an intestinal transplant. The CDR3 runs from the conserved cysteine through the conserved F or W. The D gene is left open where the match is weak. The size of a clone is reported for some rows only, either as once, few or many, or as a class for expanded clones.

V: TRBV18
length: 17
J: TRBJ1-3
D: -
size: -
CDR3: CASSPGSLTTTGNTIYF
DNA: TGTGCCAGCTCACCAGGGAGCCTGACGACCACTGGAAACACCATATATTTT

V: TRBV29-1
length: 13
J: TRBJ1-4
D: -
size: -
CDR3: CSVVGGANEKLFF
DNA: TGCAGCGTCGTGGGGGGGGCGAATGAAAAACTGTTTTTT

V: TRBV18
length: 14
J: TRBJ2-1
D: TRBD1
size: -
CDR3: CATSDRADYNEQFF
DNA: TGTGCCACTTCAGACAGGGCTGACTACAATGAGCAGTTCTTC

V: TRBV28
length: 15
J: TRBJ2-7
D: TRBD2
size: -
CDR3: CASSGLAGGPYEQYF
DNA: TGTGCCAGCAGCGGCCTAGCGGGAGGGCCCTACGAGCAGTACTTC

V: TRBV25-1
length: 14
J: TRBJ2-2
D: -
size: -
CDR3: CASIGQLNTGELFF
DNA: TGTGCCAGCATCGGACAGCTGAACACCGGGGAGCTGTTTTTT

V: TRBV7-9
length: 14
J: TRBJ1-4
D: TRBD1
size: -
CDR3: CASLSTGRSEKLFF
DNA: TGTGCCAGTTTATCGACAGGGCGGAGTGAAAAACTGTTTTTT

V: TRBV4-1
length: 16
J: TRBJ2-7
D: TRBD2
size: -
CDR3: CASSQGPSGKFYEQYF
DNA: TGCGCCAGCAGCCAAGGCCCTAGCGGGAAGTTCTACGAGCAGTACTTC

V: TRBV7-3
length: 15
J: TRBJ2-3
D: TRBD2
size: -
CDR3: CASSPIAGRTDTQYF
DNA: TGTGCCAGCAGCCCAATAGCGGGGCGCACAGATACGCAGTATTTT

V: TRBV25-1
length: 13
J: TRBJ1-2
D: TRBD1
size: once
CDR3: CASSEGQDYGYTF
DNA: TGTGCCAGCAGTGAGGGACAGGACTATGGCTACACCTTC

V: TRBV11-3
length: 16
J: TRBJ2-3
D: TRBD2
size: -
CDR3: CASSSGGPASTDTQYF
DNA: TGTGCCAGCAGCTCGGGGGGTCCCGCTAGCACAGATACGCAGTATTTT

V: TRBV10-1
length: 13
J: TRBJ1-1
D: -
size: -
CDR3: CASSVQGGTEAFF
DNA: TGCGCCAGCAGTGTCCAGGGAGGTACTGAAGCTTTCTTT

V: TRBV20-1
length: 11
J: TRBJ2-5
D: -
size: -
CDR3: CSVRDSWAQYF
DNA: TGCAGTGTACGGGACTCCTGGGCCCAGTACTTC

V: TRBV5-6
length: 14
J: TRBJ2-4
D: TRBD1
size: -
CDR3: CASSGTGTENIQYF
DNA: TGTGCCAGCAGCGGAACCGGGACAGAAAACATTCAGTACTTC

V: TRBV7-7
length: 14
J: TRBJ1-2
D: -
size: -
CDR3: CASSHPQGFDGYTF
DNA: TGTGCTAGCAGCCACCCACAGGGATTTGATGGCTACACCTTC

V: TRBV7-3
length: 15
J: TRBJ2-3
D: TRBD2
size: -
CDR3: CASSLLSGSTDTQYF
DNA: TGTGCCAGCAGCTTACTTAGCGGGAGCACAGATACGCAGTATTTT

V: TRBV6-1
length: 15
J: TRBJ2-3
D: TRBD2
size: -
CDR3: CASSEGTSVSDTQYF
DNA: TGTGCCAGCAGTGAAGGGACTAGCGTGTCAGATACGCAGTATTTT

V: TRBV5-1
length: 14
J: TRBJ2-1
D: -
size: -
CDR3: CASRGGAFYNEQFF
DNA: TGCGCCAGCAGGGGCGGGGCTTTCTACAATGAGCAGTTCTTC

V: TRBV6-1
length: 14
J: TRBJ2-3
D: TRBD1
size: few
CDR3: CASAGQGYSDTQYF
DNA: TGTGCCAGCGCGGGACAGGGTTACTCAGATACGCAGTATTTT

V: TRBV4-1
length: 15
J: TRBJ2-2
D: -
size: -
CDR3: CASSQEVRGTGELFF
DNA: TGCGCCAGCAGCCAAGAAGTCCGGGGAACCGGGGAGCTGTTTTTT

V: TRBV5-1
length: 16
J: TRBJ2-1
D: TRBD2
size: once
CDR3: CASSPPGLAGGNEQFF
DNA: TGCGCCAGCAGCCCACCGGGACTAGCGGGAGGGAATGAGCAGTTCTTC

V: TRBV4-2
length: 18
J: TRBJ2-7
D: TRBD2
size: -
CDR3: CASSQDLAGGLWDYEQYF
DNA: TGTGCCAGCAGCCAAGATTTAGCGGGAGGGCTGTGGGATTACGAGCAGTACTTC

V: TRBV9
length: 14
J: TRBJ2-7
D: TRBD2
size: -
CDR3: CASSPGLAPYEQYF
DNA: TGTGCCAGCAGCCCGGGACTAGCTCCGTACGAGCAGTACTTC

V: TRBV5-8
length: 15
J: TRBJ2-1
D: TRBD1
size: -
CDR3: CASSATGGPYNEQFF
DNA: TGTGCCAGCAGCGCCACAGGGGGGCCATACAATGAGCAGTTCTTC

V: TRBV5-1
length: 15
J: TRBJ2-5
D: TRBD2
size: -
CDR3: CASGGAGGPGETQYF
DNA: TGCGCCAGCGGTGGAGCGGGGGGGCCGGGAGAGACCCAGTACTTC

V: TRBV28
length: 14
J: TRBJ2-7
D: -
size: -
CDR3: CASTSGTRRYEQYF
DNA: TGTGCCAGCACCTCCGGGACAAGGCGCTACGAGCAGTACTTC

V: TRBV27
length: 14
J: TRBJ2-1
D: TRBD1
size: few
CDR3: CASSFRDRGNEQFF
DNA: TGTGCCAGCAGTTTCCGGGACAGGGGCAATGAGCAGTTCTTC

V: TRBV20-1
length: 11
J: TRBJ1-1
D: -
size: -
CDR3: CSASRGGEAFF
DNA: TGCAGTGCTAGCAGAGGTGGAGAAGCTTTCTTT

V: TRBV10-3
length: 13
J: TRBJ1-2
D: -
size: -
CDR3: CATTTTANYGYTF
DNA: TGTGCCACCACAACGACAGCTAACTATGGCTACACCTTC

V: TRBV5-4
length: 15
J: TRBJ2-6
D: -
size: -
CDR3: CASSFGESGANVLTF
DNA: TGTGCCAGCAGCTTTGGGGAGTCTGGGGCCAACGTCCTGACTTTC